The 2 T cell receptor beta chains listed next were all sequenced from one sample in a study of a mutant IDH1 vaccine in newly diagnosed glioma. No antigen has been identified for these receptors. Generated by immunoSEQ multiplex PCR, the TCRdb table keeps only in-frame clones and is missing some. The data contain about 72,000 clones, approximately 84% of them singletons. Documented time point: week 35, safety follow-up. A single vaccine dose contained 300 ug of mutant IDH1 20-mer peptide, and topical imiquimod was used with it. This material consisted of PBMCs, taken from a glioma patient whose treatment included an IDH1 peptide vaccine. Every receptor here comes from a man younger than 35 with glioma.

This clone showed up just once. The chain uses TRBV7-9 and TRBJ2-7; weak D call: TRBD2 (6 bases). Germline CDR1 and CDR2: SEHNR and FQNEAQ (reference sequence). The CDR3 runs 15 residues. Trimming cost V 1 base and J 2 bases, with 12 bases left between them. CDR3 bases: TGTGCCAGCAGCTTAGACGGAGGGGCCCCCTACGAGCAGTACTTC. Its protein is CASSLDGGAPYEQYF.

DNA of the CDR3: TGTGCCTGGGGGAGTAGCGGGAGGGCCATGGTTACGCAGTATTTT. Its translation: CAWGSSGRAMVTQYF. The V call is TRBV30, the J call TRBJ2-3, with TRBD2 identical over 11 bases. After removal of 5 bases from V and 8 bases from J, the junction contained 12 bases not matched to a gene. CDR1 and CDR2 (germline): GTSNPN, SVGIG (reference sequence). The CDR3 totals 15 residues. Drawing the rest from reference TRBV30 and TRBJ2-3, the complete variable domain is SQTIHQWPATLVQPVGSPLSLECTVEGTSNPNLYWYRQAAGRGLQLLFYSVGIGQISSEVPQNLSASRPQDRQFILSSKKLLLSDSGFYLCAWGSSGRAMVTQYFGPGTRLTVL.